These 18 T cell receptor beta chains originate from one sample sequenced in a study of cytomegalovirus exposure and HLA in healthy donors. Primers: 60 Vbeta forward and 13 Jbeta reverse. Sequencing was performed with immunoSEQ multiplex PCR; in TCRdb, only in-frame clones are kept and a portion is missing. The table records 150,000 to 200,000 clones, 70% to 85% of them present only once. The sequencing input was PBMCs. These receptors were collected from a man between 50 and 59 years old in good health and CMV-seropositive.

Written as DNA, the CDR3 is TGTGCCAGCAGTTACGGGGGGGGTATGGAAGAGACCCAGTACTTC. Translated, it gives CASSYGGGMEETQYF. This rearrangement joins TRBV6-5 to TRBJ2-5, with 7 positions matching TRBD2. This CDR3 is built from 15 residues. J lost 3 bases, V lost 2 bases, and 6 bases had no gene match. Looked up from germline, CDR1 is MNHEY and CDR2 is SVGAGI.

The genes are TRBV4-1 and TRBJ2-6; TRBD2 agrees at 11 bases. CDR1 is MGHRA, CDR2 YSYEKL, per germline. With 6 bases clipped from V and 0 bases from J, the junction kept 7 bases outside the gene matches. CDR3 length equals 18 residues. The CDR3 nucleotides are TGCGCCAGCAGGTTAGCGGGGGGGCGCCTCTCTGGGGCCAACGTCCTGACTTTC. Amino acids: CASRLAGGRLSGANVLTF.

The chain couples TRBV15 to TRBJ2-1, with no clear D. Germline V gives CDR1 LNHNV, CDR2 YYDKDF (reference sequence). This CDR3 spans 13 amino acids. Trimming removed 0 bases at V and 9 bases at J, with 9 bases between. The CDR3, as DNA: TGTGCCACCAGCAGAGATAAAGCCGGTGAGCAGTTCTTC. This encodes CATSRDKAGEQFF. Supplemented by reference TRBV15 and TRBJ2-1, the full variable domain reads DAMVIQNPRYQVTQFGKPVTLSCSQTLNHNVMYWYQQKSSQAPKLLFHYYDKDFNNEADTPDNFQSRRPNTSFCFLDIRSPGLGDTAMYLCATSRDKAGEQFFGPGTRLTVL.

The J gene is TRBJ2-5, the V gene TRBV11-2; TRBD2 might be the D (6 bases). CDR1 is SGHAT, CDR2 FQNNGV, per germline. The germline V and J ends were trimmed by 3 bases and 1 base, with 12 bases remaining between them. The CDR3 covers 15 residues. CDR3 sequence: CASSLGLPAQETQYF. The CDR3 DNA reads TGTGCCAGCAGCTTGGGACTCCCTGCCCAAGAGACCCAGTACTTC.

This chain links TRBV29-1 with TRBJ2-1; D is perhaps TRBD2 (7 bases). With 2 bases removed from V and 7 bases from J, the gap between germline ends came to 18 bases. The CDR3 has 15 residues. Germline V gives CDR1 SQVTM, CDR2 ANQGSEA. The DNA of the CDR3 is TGCAGCGTTGAACGGGGGCGGGAGAGGGGAAATGAGCAGTTCTTC. It codes for CSVERGRERGNEQFF.

In this sample, this clone turned up a few times. The chain employs TRBV5-8 and TRBJ2-7, with D possibly being TRBD2 (5 bases). Per the germline V gene, CDR1 is SGHTS and CDR2 is YDEGEE. The length of the CDR3 is 18 residues. Trimming removed 0 bases from V and 3 bases from J, with 22 bases in between. As DNA, the CDR3 is TGTGCCAGCAGCTTGGCATTGGACGCGGGCACGCGAGGCTACGAGCAGTACTTC. It is translated as CASSLALDAGTRGYEQYF.

The chain links TRBV5-1 to TRBJ2-2; 7 nucleotides match TRBD2. The germline V gene encodes CDR1 SGHRS and CDR2 YFSETQ. With V trimmed by 6 bases and J by 2 bases, 10 bases remained unmatched. The CDR3 is 16 amino acids. CDR3 protein: CASTPLAGGNTGELFF. CDR3 DNA: TGCGCCAGCACGCCCTTAGCGGGCGGTAACACCGGGGAGCTGTTTTTT.

CDR3 coding DNA: TGTGCCATCAGTAACACACAGGCGGACGGTGAAGCTTTCTTT. This encodes CAISNTQADGEAFF. The chain carries TRBV10-3 and TRBJ1-1, with D perhaps matching TRBD1 (5 bases). V was trimmed by 5 bases and J by 7 bases, leaving 17 bases between them. CDR1 ENHRY and CDR2 SYGVKD come from the germline V gene. This CDR3 is built from 14 residues.

The chain couples TRBV13 to TRBJ1-1; the D gene is possibly TRBD1 (6 bases). Trimming stripped 6 bases from V and 1 base from J, with 9 bases between. This CDR3 is built from 13 residues. CDR1 is PRHDT, CDR2 FYEKMQ, per germline (reference sequence). The CDR3 sequence: CASRIRGNTEAFF. The CDR3 DNA sequence: TGTGCCAGCAGAATCAGGGGGAACACTGAAGCTTTCTTT.

The chain combines TRBV6-1 with TRBJ2-2, with D possibly matching TRBD1 (6 bases). The V end lost 6 bases, the J end lost 2 bases, and 13 bases lay between the germline ends. The V gene's germline CDR1 is MNHNS and CDR2 SASEGT. The CDR3 consists of 15 residues. The CDR3 sequence is CASRDSPRNTGELFF. DNA for the CDR3: TGTGCCAGCAGGGACAGCCCAAGAAACACCGGGGAGCTGTTTTTT.

CDR3 region: CASGFQVNTEAFF. In nucleotides, the CDR3 is TGTGCCAGCGGATTCCAGGTGAACACTGAAGCTTTCTTT. The V and J genes are TRBV6-1 and TRBJ1-1; D ambiguous. V was shortened by 8 bases and J by 0 bases, with 10 bases between the two germline ends. CDR3 length: 13 amino acids. Germline loops: CDR1 MNHNS, CDR2 SASEGT.

This clone is judged medium-sized. The chain employs TRBV7-8 and TRBJ2-3, with D maybe TRBD2 (6 bases). V was clipped by 0 bases and J by 5 bases, with 9 bases between them. This CDR3 comprises 14 residues. Germline V gives CDR1 SGHVS, CDR2 FQNEAQ. CDR3 loop: CASSLAGGLDTQYF. The CDR3 bases are TGTGCCAGCAGCTTAGCTGGGGGACTAGATACGCAGTATTTT.

The genes are TRBV19 and TRBJ1-5; D remains ambiguous. The V end was cut by 3 bases, the J end by 0 bases, with 9 bases between. The germline CDR1 and CDR2 sequences are LNHDA and SQIVND (reference sequence). This CDR3 region has 15 residues. The CDR3 DNA reads TGTGCCAGTAGTATGAGTGACAATAGCAATCAGCCCCAGCATTTT. Its protein is CASSMSDNSNQPQHF.

This chain uses TRBV7-9 with TRBJ2-1; no definite D call. This CDR3 contains 15 residues. Trimming stripped 1 base from V and 0 bases from J, with 7 bases between. The germline gives CDR1 SEHNR, CDR2 FQNEAQ (reference sequence). The CDR3 sequence: CASSLGAGSYNEQFF. In DNA, the CDR3 is TGTGCCAGCAGCTTAGGGGCCGGCTCCTACAATGAGCAGTTCTTC. The whole variable domain, filled in from reference TRBV7-9 and TRBJ2-1, reads DTGVSQNPRHKITKRGQNVTFRCDPISEHNRLYWYRQTLGQGPEFLTYFQNEAQLEKSRLLSDRFSAERPKGSFSTLEIQRTEQGDSAMYLCASSLGAGSYNEQFFGPGTRLTVL.

The chain combines TRBV6-5 with TRBJ2-7; D is perhaps TRBD2 (6 bases). This CDR3 is 13 amino acids long. With 1 base removed from V and 6 bases from J, the gap between germline ends came to 10 bases. Germline V gene lookup returns CDR1 MNHEY and CDR2 SVGAGI. CDR3 amino acids: CASSYWGDSEQYF. The CDR3, as DNA: TGTGCCAGCAGTTACTGGGGGGATAGCGAGCAGTACTTC.

The chain has TRBV29-1 and TRBJ2-1, with 8 bases aligning to TRBD2. Looked up from germline, CDR1 is SQVTM and CDR2 is ANQGSEA. The CDR3 extends over 14 amino acids. The trim removed 0 bases at V and 5 bases at J, leaving 3 bases unmatched. CDR3 loop: CSVEDGRAHNEQFF. In DNA, the CDR3 is TGCAGCGTTGAAGACGGGAGGGCCCACAATGAGCAGTTCTTC.

CDR3 sequence reads: CASSRDREIYEQYV. DNA for the CDR3: TGTGCCAGCAGTCGGGACAGGGAGATCTACGAGCAGTACGTC. The chain uses TRBV2 and TRBJ2-7; 9 nucleotides line up with TRBD1. Germline CDR1 reads SNHLY; CDR2 reads FYNNEI. The CDR3 covers 14 residues. V was pared by 5 bases and J by 3 bases, with 5 bases of the junction left unmatched.

This sequence joins TRBV5-4 and TRBJ2-5, with 14 bases lining up with TRBD2. CDR1 is SGHNT and CDR2 is YYREEE in the germline V gene (reference sequence). This CDR3 contains 16 residues. The V gene end was trimmed by 4 bases and the J gene end by 5 bases; junction bases not matched to a gene: 7. The CDR3: CASSPGTSGRGETQYF. DNA of the CDR3: TGTGCCAGCAGCCCAGGGACTAGCGGGAGAGGGGAGACCCAGTACTTC.